These 25 T cell receptor beta chains share one sample of origin, sequenced in a study of blood T cells in healthy people across ages. It was with a sample-barcoded 5' primer and a J-beta primer mix that a second PCR of roughly 7 to 12 cycles was run. TCRdb independently ran MiXCR on the 5' RACE reads; one entry per CDR3 protein. The sample includes fewer than 1 million distinct CDR3 sequences, 40% to 50% of them seen just once. Material: blood. Receptors originate from a man aged 55 to 70 in good health.

J is TRBJ2-7 and V is TRBV11-3; D ambiguous. CDR1 and CDR2 from the germline V gene are SGHNT and YENEEA. The CDR3 runs 13 residues. Trimming left V 3 bases short and J 3 bases short, with 9 bases between. The CDR3 DNA sequence: TGTGCCAGCAGCTTTTCAGAGAACTACGAGCAGTACTTC. It encodes CASSFSENYEQYF.

The chain employs TRBV7-2 and TRBJ2-7, with D maybe TRBD1 (6 bases). Trimming took off 5 bases at V and 5 bases at J, with 19 bases between the two ends. The CDR3 is 15 amino acids. The germline V gene encodes CDR1 SGHTA and CDR2 FQGNSA. This chain's CDR3 is CASSPWTAPGDEQYF. The CDR3 DNA sequence: TGTGCCAGCAGCCCTTGGACAGCCCCTGGGGACGAGCAGTACTTC.

A few counts support this clonotype. The CDR3 protein is CASSRTGQGNQETQYF. Written as DNA, the CDR3 is TGTGCCAGCAGCCGCACGGGACAGGGTAACCAAGAGACCCAGTACTTC. J is TRBJ2-5 and V is TRBV7-9, with 9 positions matching TRBD1. Looked up from germline, CDR1 is SEHNR and CDR2 is FQNEAQ (reference sequence). V lost 5 bases, J lost 0 bases, and 7 bases stayed unmatched. The CDR3 consists of 16 residues.

This clonotype has only a few counts. This chain connects TRBV28 to TRBJ1-2; D is possibly TRBD1 (5 bases). Germline V lookup: CDR1 MDHEN, CDR2 SYDVKM. The germline V and J ends were trimmed by 10 bases and 4 bases, with 16 bases remaining between them. This CDR3 has 13 amino acids. The DNA for the CDR3 is TGTGCCACAGGGACGGCGGGGGGCTATGGCTACACCTTC. It translates to CATGTAGGYGYTF.

The chain has TRBV20-1 and TRBJ2-3; 11 bases line up with TRBD2. The CDR3 is 14 amino acids. After removal of 5 bases from V and 6 bases from J, the junction contained 7 bases not matched to a gene. Germline V lookup: CDR1 DFQATT, CDR2 SNEGSKA (reference sequence). The CDR3 nucleotides are TGCAGTGCTTTGACTAGCGGGGAACTGGATACGCAGTATTTT. Protein: CSALTSGELDTQYF.

On this clonotype: A much larger clone differs from this one at a single base, so this may be a read error. J is TRBJ2-3 and V is TRBV12-3 or TRBV12-4, with a possible D match to TRBD1 (6 bases). This CDR3 region has 14 residues. V was shortened by 4 bases and J by 6 bases, with 14 bases between the two germline ends. CDR3 residues: CASSCRVGADTQYF. DNA for the CDR3: TGTGCCAGCAGTTGCAGAGTGGGGGCGGATACGCAGTATTTT.

The J gene is TRBJ2-1, the V gene TRBV12-3 or TRBV12-4; D may be TRBD1 (5 bases). The V gene lost 6 bases and the J gene lost 7 bases, with 10 bases spanning the gap. This CDR3 has 12 residues. The CDR3 region has the DNA TGTGCCAGCAGCCGCAGGGTAAATGAGCAGTTCTTC. Encoded protein: CASSRRVNEQFF.

V and J are TRBV2 and TRBJ2-7, with TRBD1 matching over 8 bases. The CDR3 has 12 amino acids. Germline trimming cut 10 bases from V and 1 base from J; bases unmatched to any gene: 3. The germline V gene has CDR1 SNHLY and CDR2 FYNNEI. CDR3 sequence: CATGDRSYEQYF. Here the CDR3 DNA reads TGTGCCACTGGGGACAGGTCCTACGAGCAGTACTTC.

The chain is built from TRBV27 and TRBJ2-1; 8 nucleotides agree with TRBD1. V shed 7 bases and J 9 bases; nucleotides not matched to a gene: 14. CDR1 and CDR2 (germline): MNHEY, SMNVEV (reference sequence). The CDR3 has 15 residues. The CDR3: CASNLQGAALGEQFF. The CDR3 nucleotides read TGTGCCAGCAATCTCCAGGGGGCGGCTCTGGGTGAGCAGTTCTTC.

This clonotype was counted a few times. The junction does not match germline at one end; this may be a read error. This chain links TRBV2 with TRBJ1-2; D remains unclear. The CDR3 length is 14 residues. The germline V gene encodes CDR1 SNHLY and CDR2 FYNNEI. The CDR3: CASNERPTNYGYTF. CDR3 in DNA: TGTGCCAGCAATGAACGACCGACTAACTATGGCTACACCTTC.

The gene calls are TRBV27 and TRBJ1-2; D ambiguous. The CDR3 consists of 13 residues. The V gene's germline CDR1 is MNHEY and CDR2 SMNVEV (reference sequence). CDR3 DNA sequence: TGTACCACCTCCCGGTCCGCGAACTATGGCTACACCTTC. Translating gives CTTSRSANYGYTF.

The chain is built from TRBV7-9 and TRBJ2-7; D possibly corresponds to TRBD1 (6 bases). This CDR3 comprises 14 residues. V lost 4 bases and J 0 bases, leaving 10 bases between the germline ends. Germline V gene data show CDR1 as SEHNR and CDR2 as FQNEAQ (reference sequence). This chain's CDR3 is CASSSWTDSYEQYF. For the CDR3, the DNA is TGTGCCAGCAGCTCCTGGACAGACTCCTACGAGCAGTACTTC. The whole variable domain, remainder taken from reference TRBV7-9 and TRBJ2-7, is DTGVSQNPRHKITKRGQNVTFRCDPISEHNRLYWYRQTLGQGPEFLTYFQNEAQLEKSRLLSDRFSAERPKGSFSTLEIQRTEQGDSAMYLCASSSWTDSYEQYFGPGTRLTVT.

The chain joins TRBV7-3 to TRBJ2-5, with D tentatively TRBD2 (5 bases). The germline V and J ends were trimmed by 5 bases and 7 bases, with 17 bases remaining between them. This CDR3 has 14 amino acids. The germline CDR1 and CDR2 sequences are SGHTA and FQGTGA. DNA of the CDR3: TGTGCCAGCAGCAGTGAGGGCCCCCTCGGGACCCAGTACTTC. This codes for CASSSEGPLGTQYF.

There are many counts of this clonotype. A read error may account for a junction end that differs from germline. The V gene is TRBV5-1, the J gene TRBJ2-5; D unresolved. This CDR3 spans 13 amino acids. CDR1 and CDR2 from the germline V gene are SGHRS and YFSETQ. CDR3 residues: CASSPPGLETQYF. The DNA of the CDR3 is TGTGCCAGCAGCCCCCCCGGGTTGGAGACCCAGTACTTC.

CDR3 region: CASSVGGNSPLHF. In DNA, the CDR3 is TGTGCCAGCAGCGTAGGGGGTAATTCACCCCTCCACTTT. The V gene is TRBV9, the J gene TRBJ1-6; D gene uncertain. The germline V gene encodes CDR1 SGDLS and CDR2 YYNGEE. There are 13 residues in the CDR3. Trimming cost V 0 bases and J 6 bases, with 4 bases left between them.

The chain joins TRBV11-1 to TRBJ1-6; the D gene is possibly TRBD1 (6 bases). Germline V CDR1 and CDR2: SGHAT, FQDESV (reference sequence). V was clipped by 6 bases and J by 6 bases, with 12 bases between them. The CDR3 runs to 14 residues. For the CDR3, the DNA is TGTGCCAGCAGTTCGGGACACAGTAATTCACCCCTCCACTTT. Its translation is CASSSGHSNSPLHF.

This clonotype was counted between two and nine times. The V gene is TRBV20-1, the J gene TRBJ2-5; 10 bases fit TRBD2. The CDR3 has 17 amino acids. Germline CDR1 reads DFQATT; CDR2 reads SNEGSKA (reference sequence). The junction had 12 bases not matched to a gene; V was cut back by 3 bases and J by 2 bases. The CDR3 DNA reads TGCAGTGCTAGGCTAGCGGGGGACAATGTTAATCAAGAGACCCAGTACTTC. It yields the protein CSARLAGDNVNQETQYF.

The rearrangement uses TRBV3-1 and TRBJ2-3; the D is unclear. From germline, CDR1 is LGHDT and CDR2 YNNKEL (reference sequence). Deletions cut 10 bases from V and 3 bases from J, with 8 bases between. The CDR3 runs 11 residues. The CDR3 protein is CATSNTDTQYF. The CDR3 DNA is TGTGCCACTTCTAATACAGATACGCAGTATTTT.

The chain carries TRBV7-3 and TRBJ2-1; 11 nucleotides align to TRBD1. V was clipped by 5 bases and J by 3 bases; unmatched bases: 6. CDR3 size: 16 residues. Germline V gene lookup returns CDR1 SGHTA and CDR2 FQGTGA. The CDR3 region is CASSRYGTGGYNEQFF. The CDR3 region has the DNA TGTGCCAGCAGCCGGTACGGGACAGGGGGCTACAATGAGCAGTTCTTC.

This clonotype was counted ten times or more. The chain has TRBV6-2 or TRBV6-3 and TRBJ2-5, with 7 bases identical to TRBD2. The ends lost 0 bases at V and 2 bases at J; junction bases unmatched: 3. Germline values: CDR1 MNHEY, CDR2 SVGEGT. The length of the CDR3 is 15 residues. The CDR3 protein is CASSYSGGMQETQYF. DNA of the CDR3: TGTGCCAGCAGTTACTCCGGGGGGATGCAAGAGACCCAGTACTTC.

The chain links TRBV6-5 to TRBJ1-1; D is uncertain. V dropped 5 bases and J dropped 5 bases, with 15 bases sitting between them. The CDR3 extends over 14 amino acids. CDR1 is MNHEY, CDR2 SVGAGI, per germline. The CDR3 reads CASSGPWGGTEAFF. The CDR3, as DNA: TGTGCCAGCAGTGGCCCGTGGGGTGGAACTGAAGCTTTCTTT.

The V gene is TRBV5-6, the J gene TRBJ2-1; TRBD2 might be the D (7 bases). Deletions cut 3 bases from V and 3 bases from J, with 16 bases between. The CDR3 length is 16 residues. Germline V lookup: CDR1 SGHDT, CDR2 YYEEEE. The CDR3, as DNA: TGTGCCAGCAGCTGGGCGGGGGCCGTCGTCTACAATGAGCAGTTCTTC. It translates to CASSWAGAVVYNEQFF.

This clonotype was seen once. The chain joins TRBV2 to TRBJ1-5; 7 bases are a match to TRBD1. Germline CDR1 reads SNHLY; CDR2 reads FYNNEI. The J segment lost 4 bases and the V segment lost 6 bases, leaving 12 bases of the junction unmatched. The CDR3 totals 16 residues. The CDR3 is CASSGQVRGLNQPQHF. In DNA, the CDR3 is TGTGCCAGCAGCGGACAGGTAAGGGGCCTAAATCAGCCCCAGCATTTT.

The DNA of the CDR3 is TGTGCCAGCAGTCACCGGAGGACAGGGGTAATCAATGAGCAGTTCTTC. As protein: CASSHRRTGVINEQFF. The V and J genes are TRBV6-2 or TRBV6-3 and TRBJ2-1, with 9 bases identical to TRBD1. Germline values: CDR1 MNHEY, CDR2 SVGEGT. The CDR3 consists of 16 residues. The V and J ends lost 5 bases and 6 bases, in that order; junction bases with no gene match: 11.

V usage is TRBV5-1 and J usage is TRBJ2-5; TRBD1 agrees at 7 bases. The J call may be in error: the DNA end matches TRBJ2-7 better. In germline, CDR1 is SGHRS, CDR2 YFSETQ. CDR3 length equals 14 residues. The CDR3 DNA reads as TGCGCCAGCAGCAGGGACAGTGAGAGGTACGAGCAGTACTTC. Amino acid sequence: CASSRDSERYEQYF.